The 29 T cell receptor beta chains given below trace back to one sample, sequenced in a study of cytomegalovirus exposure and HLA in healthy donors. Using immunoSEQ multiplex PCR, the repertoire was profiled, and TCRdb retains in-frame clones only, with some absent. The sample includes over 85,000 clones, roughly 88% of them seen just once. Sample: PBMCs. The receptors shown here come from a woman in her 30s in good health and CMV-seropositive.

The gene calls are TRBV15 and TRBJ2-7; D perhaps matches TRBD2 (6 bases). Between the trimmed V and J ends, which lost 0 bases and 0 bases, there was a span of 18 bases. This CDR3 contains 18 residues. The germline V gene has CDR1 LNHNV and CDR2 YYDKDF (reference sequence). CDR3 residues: CATSRDRDSGKASYEQYF. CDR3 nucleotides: TGTGCCACCAGCAGAGATCGGGACTCCGGGAAGGCCTCCTACGAGCAGTACTTC.

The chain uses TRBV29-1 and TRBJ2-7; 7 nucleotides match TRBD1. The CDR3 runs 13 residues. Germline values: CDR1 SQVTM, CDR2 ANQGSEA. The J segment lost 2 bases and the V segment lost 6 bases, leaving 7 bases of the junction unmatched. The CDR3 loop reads CSVTGATTYEQYF. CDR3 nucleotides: TGCAGCGTAACAGGGGCAACTACCTACGAGCAGTACTTC.

CDR3 nucleotides: TGTGCCAGCAGTATAGTACCAGGGAATACGCAGTATTTT. It is translated as CASSIVPGNTQYF. The gene calls are TRBV6-4 and TRBJ2-3; possibly TRBD1 for D (5 bases). The length of the CDR3 is 13 residues. Germline-derived CDR1 and CDR2 are MRHNA and SNTAGT. The V end was cut by 5 bases, the J end by 7 bases, with 13 bases between.

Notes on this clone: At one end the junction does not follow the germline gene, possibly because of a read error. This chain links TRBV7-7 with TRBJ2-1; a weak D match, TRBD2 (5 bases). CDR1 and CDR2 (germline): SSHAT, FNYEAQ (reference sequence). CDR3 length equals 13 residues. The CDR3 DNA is TGTGCTAGCAGTCGAAATATCACTAGTCGGCAGTTCTTC. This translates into CASSRNITSRQFF.

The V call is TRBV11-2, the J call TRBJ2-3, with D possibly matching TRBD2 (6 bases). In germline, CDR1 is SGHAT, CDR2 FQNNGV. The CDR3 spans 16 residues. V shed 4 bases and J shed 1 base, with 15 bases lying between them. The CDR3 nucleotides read TGTGCCAGCAGCTCCGTGGGAGGCAGGGGCACAGATACGCAGTATTTT. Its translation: CASSSVGGRGTDTQYF.

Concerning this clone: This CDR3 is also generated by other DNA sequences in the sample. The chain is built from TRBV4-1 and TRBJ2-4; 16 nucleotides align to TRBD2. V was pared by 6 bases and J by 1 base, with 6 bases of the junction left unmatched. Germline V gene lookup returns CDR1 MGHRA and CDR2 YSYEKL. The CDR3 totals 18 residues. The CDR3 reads CASSPGLAGGLAKNIQYF. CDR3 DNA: TGCGCCAGCAGTCCGGGACTAGCGGGGGGGCTGGCCAAAAACATTCAGTACTTC.

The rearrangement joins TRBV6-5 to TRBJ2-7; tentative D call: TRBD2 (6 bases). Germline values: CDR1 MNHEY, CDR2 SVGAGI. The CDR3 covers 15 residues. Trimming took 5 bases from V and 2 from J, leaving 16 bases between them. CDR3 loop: CASSPPGLRAYEQYF. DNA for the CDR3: TGTGCCAGCAGTCCCCCGGGACTGCGAGCCTACGAGCAGTACTTC.

The CDR3 spells CASLTGDTQYF. The CDR3 bases are TGTGCCAGCCTGACCGGGGATACGCAGTATTTT. The rearrangement uses TRBV6-4 and TRBJ2-3; D is undetermined. CDR3 length: 11 amino acids. Germline CDR1 reads MRHNA; CDR2 reads SNTAGT. With 8 bases removed from V and 6 bases from J, the gap between germline ends came to 9 bases.

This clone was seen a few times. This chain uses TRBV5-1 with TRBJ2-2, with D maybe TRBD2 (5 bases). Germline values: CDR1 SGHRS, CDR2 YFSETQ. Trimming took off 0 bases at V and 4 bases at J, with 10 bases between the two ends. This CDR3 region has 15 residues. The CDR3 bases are TGCGCCAGCAGCTTGGATGACTACCTCACCGGGGAGCTGTTTTTT. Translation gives CASSLDDYLTGELFF.

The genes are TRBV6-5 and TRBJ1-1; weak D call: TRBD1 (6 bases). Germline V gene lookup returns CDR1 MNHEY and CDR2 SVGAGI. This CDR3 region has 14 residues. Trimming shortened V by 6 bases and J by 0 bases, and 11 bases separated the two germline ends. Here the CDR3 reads CASRRGHMNTEAFF. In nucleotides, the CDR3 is TGTGCCAGCAGAAGGGGACACATGAACACTGAAGCTTTCTTT.

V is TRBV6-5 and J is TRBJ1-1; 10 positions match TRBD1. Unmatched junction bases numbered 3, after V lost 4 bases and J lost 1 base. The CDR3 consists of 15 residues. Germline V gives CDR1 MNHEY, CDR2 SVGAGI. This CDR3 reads CASSFGDRGNTEAFF. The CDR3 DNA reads TGTGCCAGCAGTTTTGGGGACAGGGGGAACACTGAAGCTTTCTTT.

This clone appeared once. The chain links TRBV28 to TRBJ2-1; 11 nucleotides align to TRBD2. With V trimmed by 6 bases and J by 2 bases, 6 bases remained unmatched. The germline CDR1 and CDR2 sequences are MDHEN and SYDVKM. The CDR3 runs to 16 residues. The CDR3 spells CASSTSGRGTYNEQFF. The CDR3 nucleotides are TGTGCCAGCAGCACTAGCGGGAGAGGGACCTACAATGAGCAGTTCTTC.

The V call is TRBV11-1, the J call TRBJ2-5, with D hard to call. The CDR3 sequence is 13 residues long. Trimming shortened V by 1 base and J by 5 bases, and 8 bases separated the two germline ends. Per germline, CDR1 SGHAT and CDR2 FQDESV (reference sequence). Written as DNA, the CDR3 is TGTGCCAGCAGCTTAGGAGGTTGGGAGACCCAGTACTTC. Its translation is CASSLGGWETQYF. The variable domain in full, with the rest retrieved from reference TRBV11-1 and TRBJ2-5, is EAEVAQSPRYKITEKSQAVAFWCDPISGHATLYWYRQILGQGPELLVQFQDESVVDDSQLPKDRFSAERLKGVDSTLKIQPAELGDSAMYLCASSLGGWETQYFGPGTRLLVL.

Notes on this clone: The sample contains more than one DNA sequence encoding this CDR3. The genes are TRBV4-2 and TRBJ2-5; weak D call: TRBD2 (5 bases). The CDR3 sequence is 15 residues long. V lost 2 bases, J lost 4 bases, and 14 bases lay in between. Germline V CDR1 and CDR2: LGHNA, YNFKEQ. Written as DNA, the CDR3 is TGTGCCAGCAGCCAATCGTCGGGCGGAGGAGAGACCCAGTACTTC. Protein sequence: CASSQSSGGGETQYF.

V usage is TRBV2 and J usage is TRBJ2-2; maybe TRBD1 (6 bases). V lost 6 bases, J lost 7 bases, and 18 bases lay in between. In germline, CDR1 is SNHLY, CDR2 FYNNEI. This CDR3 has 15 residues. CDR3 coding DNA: TGTGCCAGCAGGTATAGAGGGGGAACAAGCGGGGAGCTGTTTTTT. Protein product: CASRYRGGTSGELFF.

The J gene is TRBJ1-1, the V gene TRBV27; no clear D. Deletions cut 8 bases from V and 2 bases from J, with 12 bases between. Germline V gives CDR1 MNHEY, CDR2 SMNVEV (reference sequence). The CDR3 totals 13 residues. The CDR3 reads CASATVSNTEAFF. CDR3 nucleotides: TGTGCCAGCGCAACTGTCTCAAACACTGAAGCTTTCTTT.

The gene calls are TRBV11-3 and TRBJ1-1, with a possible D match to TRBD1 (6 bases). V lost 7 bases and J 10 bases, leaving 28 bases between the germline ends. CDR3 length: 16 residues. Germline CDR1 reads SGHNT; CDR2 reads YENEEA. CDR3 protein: CASTSKEGVYRQVAFF. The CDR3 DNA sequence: TGTGCCAGCACCTCTAAAGAGGGGGTCTACCGGCAGGTAGCTTTCTTT. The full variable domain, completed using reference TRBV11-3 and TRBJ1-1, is EAGVVQSPRYKIIEKKQPVAFWCNPISGHNTLYWYLQNLGQGPELLIRYENEEAVDDSQLPKDRFSAERLKGVDSTLKIQPAELGDSAVYLCASTSKEGVYRQVAFFGQGTRLTVV.

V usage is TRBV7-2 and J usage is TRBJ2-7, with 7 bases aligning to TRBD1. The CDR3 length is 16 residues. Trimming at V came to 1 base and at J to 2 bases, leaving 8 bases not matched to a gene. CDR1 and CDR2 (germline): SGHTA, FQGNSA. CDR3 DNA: TGTGCCAGCAGCTTAGATACAGGGGCGTATGCCTACGAGCAGTACTTC. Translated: CASSLDTGAYAYEQYF.

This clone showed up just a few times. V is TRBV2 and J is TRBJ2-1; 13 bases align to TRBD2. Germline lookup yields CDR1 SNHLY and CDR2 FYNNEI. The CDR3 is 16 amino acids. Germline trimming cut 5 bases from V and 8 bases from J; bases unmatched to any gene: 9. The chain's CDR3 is CASSLTSGRASHEQFF. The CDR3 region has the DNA TGTGCCAGCAGTCTAACTAGCGGGAGGGCCTCTCATGAGCAGTTCTTC.

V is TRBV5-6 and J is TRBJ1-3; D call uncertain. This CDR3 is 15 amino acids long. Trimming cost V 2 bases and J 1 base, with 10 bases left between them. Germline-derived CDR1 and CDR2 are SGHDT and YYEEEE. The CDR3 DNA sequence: TGTGCCAGCAGCTTAATTTCACTTTCTGGAAACACCATATATTTT. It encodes CASSLISLSGNTIYF.

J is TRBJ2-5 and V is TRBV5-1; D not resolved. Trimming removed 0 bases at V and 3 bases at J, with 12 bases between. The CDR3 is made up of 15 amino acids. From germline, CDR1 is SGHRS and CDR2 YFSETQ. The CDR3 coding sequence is TGCGCCAGCAGCTTGGGGAGTGCAACTAAAGAGACCCAGTACTTC. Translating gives CASSLGSATKETQYF.

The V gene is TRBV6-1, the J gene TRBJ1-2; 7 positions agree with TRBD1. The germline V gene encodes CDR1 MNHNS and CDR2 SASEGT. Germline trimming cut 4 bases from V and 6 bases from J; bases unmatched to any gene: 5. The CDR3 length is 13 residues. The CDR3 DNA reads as TGTGCCAGCAGTGTCTTGACAGGGAATGGCTACACCTTC. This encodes CASSVLTGNGYTF.

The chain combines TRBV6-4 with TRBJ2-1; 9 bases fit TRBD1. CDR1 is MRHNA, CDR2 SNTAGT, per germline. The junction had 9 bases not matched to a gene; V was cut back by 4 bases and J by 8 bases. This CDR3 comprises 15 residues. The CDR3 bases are TGTGCCAGCAGTGCCGTCGCGGGACAGGGCTATGAGCAGTTCTTC. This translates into CASSAVAGQGYEQFF.

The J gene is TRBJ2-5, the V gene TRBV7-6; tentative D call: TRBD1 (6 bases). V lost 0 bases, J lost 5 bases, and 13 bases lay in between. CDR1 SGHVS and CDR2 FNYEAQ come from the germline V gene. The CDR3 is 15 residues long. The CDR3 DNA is TGTGCCAGCAGCTTAGCCCTCCAGGGGCTGGAGACCCAGTACTTC. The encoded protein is CASSLALQGLETQYF.

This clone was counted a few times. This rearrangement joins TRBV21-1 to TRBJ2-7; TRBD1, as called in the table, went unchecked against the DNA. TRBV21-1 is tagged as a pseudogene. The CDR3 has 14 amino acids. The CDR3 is CASSRLDRAYEQYF. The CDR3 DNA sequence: TGTGCCAGCAGCAGATTGGACAGGGCCTACGAGCAGTACTTC.

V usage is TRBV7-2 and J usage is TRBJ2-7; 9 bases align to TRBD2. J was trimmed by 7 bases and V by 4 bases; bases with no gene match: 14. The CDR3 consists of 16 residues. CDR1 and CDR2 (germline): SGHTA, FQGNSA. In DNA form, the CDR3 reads TGTGCCAGCAGCTCCTCCCTTGGCGGGAGGGCCCAAGAGCAGTACTTC. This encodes CASSSSLGGRAQEQYF.

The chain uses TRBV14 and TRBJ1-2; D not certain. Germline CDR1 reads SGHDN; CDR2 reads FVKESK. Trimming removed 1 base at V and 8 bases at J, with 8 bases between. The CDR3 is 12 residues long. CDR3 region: CASSQGGGGYTF. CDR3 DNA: TGTGCCAGCAGCCAAGGTGGAGGAGGCTACACCTTC.

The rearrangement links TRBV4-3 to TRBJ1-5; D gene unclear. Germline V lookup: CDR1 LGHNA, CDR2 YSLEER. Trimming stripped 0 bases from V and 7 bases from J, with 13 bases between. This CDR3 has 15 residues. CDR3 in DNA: TGCGCCAGCAGCCAAGATCTCAATGGGCGACAGCCCCAGCATTTT. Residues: CASSQDLNGRQPQHF.

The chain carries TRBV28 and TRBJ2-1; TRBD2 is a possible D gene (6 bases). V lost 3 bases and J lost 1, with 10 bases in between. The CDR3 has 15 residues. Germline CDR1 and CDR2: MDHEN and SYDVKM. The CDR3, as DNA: TGTGCCAGCAGTTTGGAGGGAGGTTCCTACAATGAGCAGTTCTTC. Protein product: CASSLEGGSYNEQFF.